This T cell receptor beta chain was captured by sequencing in a study of shared clonotypes between healthy human individuals. The material for each subset, its genomic DNA, was split evenly across several immunoSEQ plates. Data came from immunoSEQ multiplex PCR; TCRdb stores just in-frame clones and leaves some out. The sample lists approximately 2,300,000 clones, 80% to 95% occurring once. This clone was recorded once. Other nucleotide sequences in the sample specify the same CDR3. Between the trimmed V and J ends, which lost 0 bases and 4 bases, there was a span of 2 bases. Germline V lookup: CDR1 SGDLS, CDR2 YYNGEE. This CDR3 is 12 amino acids long.

The J gene is TRBJ1-3, the V gene TRBV9; D unresolved. The sequenced sample consisted of naive CD4+ T cells from PBMCs. Subset meaning: CD45RA+ positively selected. The TCR originated in a man younger than 35 in good health. Some clones in this sample may be carry-over from other donors' samples. The CDR3 is CASSVEGNTIYF. In nucleotides, the CDR3 is TGTGCCAGCAGCGTAGAGGGAAACACCATATATTTT.